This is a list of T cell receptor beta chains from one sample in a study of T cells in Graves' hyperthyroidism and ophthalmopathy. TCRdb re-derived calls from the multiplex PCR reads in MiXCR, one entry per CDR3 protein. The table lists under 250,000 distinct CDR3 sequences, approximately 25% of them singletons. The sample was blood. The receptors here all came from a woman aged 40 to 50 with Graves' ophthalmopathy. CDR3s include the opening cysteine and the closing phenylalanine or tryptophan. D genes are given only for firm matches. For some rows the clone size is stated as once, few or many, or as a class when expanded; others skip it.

DNA: TGTGCCAGCAGCCAAGATGGAGAGCCATTGAACACTGAAGCTTTCTTT; CDR3: CASSQDGEPLNTEAFF; D: .; V: TRBV14; J: TRBJ1-1; size: many
DNA: TGTGCCAGCAGTGCTGGGACAGGGGGTATCGCGGGCAATCAGCCCCAGCATTTT; CDR3: CASSAGTGGIAGNQPQHF; D: TRBD1; V: TRBV6-1; J: TRBJ1-5; size: many
DNA: TGTGCCAGCGAGGCAGCGGGCGGAAGGGGCGAGCAGTACTTC; CDR3: CASEAAGGRGEQYF; D: .; V: TRBV27; J: TRBJ2-7; size: .
DNA: TGTGCCAGCAGCCCCGGACAGGGATTCGAGCAGCACTTC; CDR3: CASSPGQGFEQHF; D: TRBD1; V: TRBV11-3; J: TRBJ2-7; size: many
DNA: TGCGCCAGCAGCTTGAGACTAGCGGGAGGAACGAACACCGGGGAGCTGTTTTTT; CDR3: CASSLRLAGGTNTGELFF; D: TRBD2; V: TRBV5-1; J: TRBJ2-2; size: few
DNA: TGTGCCAGCAGGGGGTCCAACCAAGAGACCCAGTACTTC; CDR3: CASRGSNQETQYF; D: .; V: TRBV6-1; J: TRBJ2-5; size: few
DNA: TGTGCCACCTCACCAGGGGGCTTGGCCAAAAACATTCAGTACTTC; CDR3: CATSPGGLAKNIQYF; D: TRBD1; V: TRBV28; J: TRBJ2-4; size: many
DNA: TGTGCCAGCTTGAACCCAGGGGCCAACGTCCTGACTTTC; CDR3: CASLNPGANVLTF; D: .; V: TRBV6-2/TRBV6-3; J: TRBJ2-6; size: many
DNA: TGTGCCAGCAGTCCCCGGACAGGGGAAAGTTCTTACTCTGGAAACACCATATATTTT; CDR3: CASSPRTGESSYSGNTIYF; D: TRBD1; V: TRBV25-1; J: TRBJ1-3; size: many
DNA: TGTGCCAGCAGTTTAAGGACAGGGGGCGGGATAGCGAACACCGGGGAGCTGTTTTTT; CDR3: CASSLRTGGGIANTGELFF; D: TRBD1; V: TRBV28; J: TRBJ2-2; size: many
DNA: TGTGCCAGCAGCTTGGGGTCGGGAGGGCCTTTAGAGACCCAGTACTTC; CDR3: CASSLGSGGPLETQYF; D: TRBD2; V: TRBV5-6; J: TRBJ2-5; size: many
DNA: TGTGCCACCCTAGCGGTGAACACCGGGGAGCTGTTTTTT; CDR3: CATLAVNTGELFF; D: TRBD2; V: TRBV3-1; J: TRBJ2-2; size: many
DNA: TGTGCCAGCAGTTTAGGGGACTTGGGGGACAGGGGGTCAGAGACCCAGTACTTC; CDR3: CASSLGDLGDRGSETQYF; D: TRBD1; V: TRBV12-3/TRBV12-4; J: TRBJ2-5; size: .
DNA: TGCAGTGCTAGTTTACAGGTCTACGAGCAGTACTTC; CDR3: CSASLQVYEQYF; D: .; V: TRBV20-1; J: TRBJ2-7; size: many
DNA: TGCAGTGCGAGACAGGGGATGAACACTGAAGCTTTCTTT; CDR3: CSARQGMNTEAFF; D: TRBD1; V: TRBV20-1; J: TRBJ1-1; size: many
DNA: TGCAGTGCTAGAGCGTCCCTGGGACTAGCGGGAGGTGGCGAGCAGTACTTC; CDR3: CSARASLGLAGGGEQYF; D: TRBD2; V: TRBV20-1; J: TRBJ2-7; size: many
DNA: TGTGCCACCAGTGATTCCCACCACCGTCAGCCCCAGCATTTT; CDR3: CATSDSHHRQPQHF; D: .; V: TRBV24-1; J: TRBJ1-5; size: many
DNA: TGCAGTGCTAGAGATCCGGGTACGGAGACCCAGTACTTC; CDR3: CSARDPGTETQYF; D: .; V: TRBV20-1; J: TRBJ2-5; size: many
DNA: TGTGCCATCAGTCTTACAGGGGACTACGAGCAGTACTTC; CDR3: CAISLTGDYEQYF; D: TRBD1; V: TRBV10-3; J: TRBJ2-7; size: many
DNA: TGTGCCAGCAGCTTAGAGGGACCGAACCCCTACGAGCAGTACTTC; CDR3: CASSLEGPNPYEQYF; D: .; V: TRBV11-2; J: TRBJ2-7; size: few
DNA: TGCAGTGCCCGACAGGGGTCTATGAACACTGAAGCTTTCTTT; CDR3: CSARQGSMNTEAFF; D: TRBD1; V: TRBV20-1; J: TRBJ1-1; size: few
DNA: TGTGCCAGCAGTCAACCCGGAGGTGCCAACGAGCAGTACTTC; CDR3: CASSQPGGANEQYF; D: .; V: TRBV6-1; J: TRBJ2-7; size: many
DNA: TGTGCCACCAGCAGAGATCATCTAGGGACAGTCTCCTACGAGCAGTACTTC; CDR3: CATSRDHLGTVSYEQYF; D: TRBD1; V: TRBV15; J: TRBJ2-7; size: .
DNA: TGTGCCAGCAGTCCTCGGTACAGAGAACAAGAGACCCAGTACTTC; CDR3: CASSPRYREQETQYF; D: .; V: TRBV6-5; J: TRBJ2-5; size: many
DNA: TGTGCCAGTGGCCGGAGCAATCAGCCCCAGCATTTT; CDR3: CASGRSNQPQHF; D: .; V: TRBV19; J: TRBJ1-5; size: many
DNA: TGTGCCAGCAGCATCAAGGTGGGCACTGAAGCTTTCTTT; CDR3: CASSIKVGTEAFF; D: .; V: TRBV6-1; J: TRBJ1-1; size: many
DNA: TGTGCCAGCAGTTCCCGAATTTGGACAGGGATCTCTGGGGCCAACGTCCTGACTTTC; CDR3: CASSSRIWTGISGANVLTF; D: TRBD1; V: TRBV28; J: TRBJ2-6; size: many
DNA: TGTGCCAGCAGTTGGAGTCAGCGAAATTCACCCCTCCACTTT; CDR3: CASSWSQRNSPLHF; D: .; V: TRBV28; J: TRBJ1-6; size: .
DNA: TGCAGTGCAACCAGGCCCGGGGAACTGTACGAGCAGTACTTC; CDR3: CSATRPGELYEQYF; D: .; V: TRBV20-1; J: TRBJ2-7; size: many
DNA: TGTGCCAGCAGCCCCCCCGGCACCGGGGAGCTGTTTTTT; CDR3: CASSPPGTGELFF; D: .; V: TRBV9; J: TRBJ2-2; size: many
DNA: TGTGCCAGTAGGGTCCACGCCGGGGAGCTGTTTTTT; CDR3: CASRVHAGELFF; D: .; V: TRBV19; J: TRBJ2-2; size: many
DNA: TGTGCCAGCAGCTTAGTCGCAGGGAACACCGGGGAGCTGTTTTTT; CDR3: CASSLVAGNTGELFF; D: .; V: TRBV7-6; J: TRBJ2-2; size: many
DNA: TGCAGTGCTAGAGCGGGAGTATACGAGCAGTACTTC; CDR3: CSARAGVYEQYF; D: .; V: TRBV20-1; J: TRBJ2-7; size: many
DNA: TGTGCCAGCAGCCCAATGGGGGCAGAGACCCAGTACTTC; CDR3: CASSPMGAETQYF; D: .; V: TRBV5-8; J: TRBJ2-5; size: few
DNA: TGCGCCAGCAGCGTGGGGGGCAGCGCCTACGAGCAGTACTTC; CDR3: CASSVGGSAYEQYF; D: .; V: TRBV5-1; J: TRBJ2-7; size: many
DNA: TGTGCCAGCAGTTACTCGGCGGGAGTTCCCACCTACGAGCAGTACTTC; CDR3: CASSYSAGVPTYEQYF; D: TRBD2; V: TRBV6-2/TRBV6-3; J: TRBJ2-7; size: many
DNA: TGTGCCAGCAGTTACAGACAGGGCTGGGCGAACAATCAGCCCCAGCATTTT; CDR3: CASSYRQGWANNQPQHF; D: TRBD1; V: TRBV6-5; J: TRBJ1-5; size: few
DNA: TGTGCCAGCAGCCCCGAGACAGGGTGGGAGACCCAGTACTTC; CDR3: CASSPETGWETQYF; D: TRBD1; V: TRBV2; J: TRBJ2-5; size: .
DNA: TGTGCCAGCAGCTTATCGCTTGGCTACACCTTC; CDR3: CASSLSLGYTF; D: .; V: TRBV7-2; J: TRBJ1-2; size: many
DNA: TGCAGTGCTCGGGACAGGGAGGGCACTGAAGCTTTCTTT; CDR3: CSARDREGTEAFF; D: TRBD1; V: TRBV20-1; J: TRBJ1-1; size: many
DNA: TGTGCCAGCTCACTACAGGGATGGGAGCAGTACTTC; CDR3: CASSLQGWEQYF; D: .; V: TRBV18; J: TRBJ2-7; size: many
DNA: TGTGCCAGCAGTGCCCTCGGGACAAAGTCTTGGGAGCAGTACTTC; CDR3: CASSALGTKSWEQYF; D: .; V: TRBV2; J: TRBJ2-7; size: many
DNA: TGTGCCAGCGGACGGACCGGGGAGCTGTTTTTT; CDR3: CASGRTGELFF; D: .; V: TRBV6-5; J: TRBJ2-2; size: many
DNA: TGTGCCAGCAGCCCCCAAGCGGATCGGTATGGCTACACCTTC; CDR3: CASSPQADRYGYTF; D: .; V: TRBV7-9; J: TRBJ1-2; size: many
DNA: TGTGCCAGCAGTTTTGGGACAGGGGAGACCGGGGAGCTGTTTTTT; CDR3: CASSFGTGETGELFF; D: TRBD1; V: TRBV12-3/TRBV12-4; J: TRBJ2-2; size: many
DNA: TGTGCCAGCAGGGAGAGCCGGACAAACATTCAGTACTTC; CDR3: CASRESRTNIQYF; D: .; V: TRBV6-1; J: TRBJ2-4; size: many
DNA: TGCAGTGCTAGAGGGACAGGGGGCACCCAAGAGACCCAGTACTTC; CDR3: CSARGTGGTQETQYF; D: TRBD1; V: TRBV20-1; J: TRBJ2-5; size: .
DNA: TGTGCCAGCAGTTTTAAGGCAGGACAGGGTGGCTCCTATAGCAATCAGCCCCAGCATTTT; CDR3: CASSFKAGQGGSYSNQPQHF; D: TRBD1; V: TRBV28; J: TRBJ1-5; size: many
DNA: TGTGCCAGCAGTTTTGCTGGCAGCGGCTACACCTTC; CDR3: CASSFAGSGYTF; D: .; V: TRBV27; J: TRBJ1-2; size: many
DNA: TGTGCCAGCAGTCTGGGCCTCGCGCGGCAGTACTTC; CDR3: CASSLGLARQYF; D: .; V: TRBV3-1; J: TRBJ2-7; size: many
DNA: TGTGCCAGCAGTGAGGCGACAGGGGGAGCGACCCAGTACTTC; CDR3: CASSEATGGATQYF; D: TRBD1; V: TRBV6-1; J: TRBJ2-5; size: once
DNA: TGTGCCAGCAGCCGAGGTGCGGGCGAATATGGCTACACCTTC; CDR3: CASSRGAGEYGYTF; D: .; V: TRBV12-3/TRBV12-4; J: TRBJ1-2; size: many
DNA: TGCAGTGCTACGGAGCCGGGACAGGGGTTTGGGCAGCCCCAGCATTTT; CDR3: CSATEPGQGFGQPQHF; D: TRBD1; V: TRBV20-1; J: TRBJ1-5; size: few